The clone carrying this T cell receptor beta chain was recorded only once. This entry is derived from a study of blood T cells in healthy people across ages. About the study: Template switching captured about one barcoded beta molecule per two T cells.

The authors ran a second PCR of roughly 6 to 12 cycles using a sample-barcoded 5' primer and a J-beta primer mix. Through a template-switch adaptor with 12 random nucleotides, each cDNA molecule received a tag. TCRdb called the 5' RACE reads again in MiXCR, with one record for every CDR3 protein. The table shows about a million distinct CDR3 sequences, with 45% to 60% occurring only once. Germline V gene lookup returns CDR1 LGHDT and CDR2 YNNKEL (reference sequence). V lost 0 bases and J lost 7; bases outside the gene matches: 6. The CDR3 runs 16 residues. This clonotype was obtained from a woman aged 55 to 70 in good health. J is TRBJ2-1 and V is TRBV3-1; 10 nucleotides line up with TRBD2. The sequenced sample consisted of blood. The CDR3 loop is CASSQEGGLAMNEQFF. The CDR3, as DNA: TGTGCCAGCAGCCAAGAGGGGGGACTAGCGATGAATGAGCAGTTCTTC.